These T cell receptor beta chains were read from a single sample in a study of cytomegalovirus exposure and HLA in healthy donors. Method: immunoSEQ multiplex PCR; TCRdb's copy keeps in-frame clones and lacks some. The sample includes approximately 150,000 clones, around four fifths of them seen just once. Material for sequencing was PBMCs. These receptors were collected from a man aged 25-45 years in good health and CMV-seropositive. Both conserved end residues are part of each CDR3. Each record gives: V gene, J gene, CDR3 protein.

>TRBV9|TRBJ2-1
CASSTSGTGSNEQFF
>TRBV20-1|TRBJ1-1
CSAPDRHKAFF
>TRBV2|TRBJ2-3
CASLLLGPCF
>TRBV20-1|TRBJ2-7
CSARETGGQYF
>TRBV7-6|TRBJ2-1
CASSSQRTGNYDNEQFF
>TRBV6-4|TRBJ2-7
CASSVFAGTYEQYF
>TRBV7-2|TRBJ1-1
CASNPTWGHLMNTEAFF
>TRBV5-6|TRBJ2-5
CASSLGLAGSETQYF
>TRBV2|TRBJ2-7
CASSLQGYEQYF
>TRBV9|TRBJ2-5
CASSGGGPKETQYF
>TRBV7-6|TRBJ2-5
CASSLRLIGTEKKETQYF
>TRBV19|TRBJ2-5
CASRWTSGGPRDTQYF
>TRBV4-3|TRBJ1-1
CASNRGTGFRMNTEAFF
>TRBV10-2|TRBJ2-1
CASSERLVTSGYNEQFF
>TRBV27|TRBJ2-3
CASRFLEGVSDTQYF
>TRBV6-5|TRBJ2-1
CASSSGTGLYNEQFF
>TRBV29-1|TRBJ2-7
CSVEDFSYEQYF
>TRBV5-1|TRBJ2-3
CASSLGLVGSTDTQYF
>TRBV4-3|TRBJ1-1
CASSQEATANTEAFF
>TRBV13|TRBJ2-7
CASSSLSGGFNEQYF
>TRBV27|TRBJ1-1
CASSLLQGVTEAFF
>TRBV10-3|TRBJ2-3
CAISDARGGDTQYF
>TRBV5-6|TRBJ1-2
CASSWGTGGDYGYTF
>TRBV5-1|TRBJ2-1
CASRLAGGDNEQFF
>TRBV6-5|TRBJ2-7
CASSSSGSSDEQYF
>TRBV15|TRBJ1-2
CATSRQKEVSYGYTF
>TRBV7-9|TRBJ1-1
CASSSRGGGAEQSTEAFF
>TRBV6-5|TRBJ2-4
CASSYLGQGRDIQYF
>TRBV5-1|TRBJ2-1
CASSTSTSGGPYNEQFF
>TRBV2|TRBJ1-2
CARGQGRDYGYTF
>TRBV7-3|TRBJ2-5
CASSLGLAGGQETQYF
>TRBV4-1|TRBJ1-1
CASSQGPGLNTEAFF
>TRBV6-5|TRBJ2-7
CASSYGQGAYEQYF
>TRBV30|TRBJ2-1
CAWSSKRVEQFF
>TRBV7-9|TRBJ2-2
CASSLEGILTGELFF
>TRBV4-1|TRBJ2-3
CASSARQFSADTQYF
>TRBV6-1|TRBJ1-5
CASSEAGGNGPQHF
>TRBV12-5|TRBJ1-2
CASGLVIGEGAPSRGYTF
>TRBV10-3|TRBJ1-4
CAISVPGTNEKLFF
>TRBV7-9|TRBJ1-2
CASSLQGRKKGYTF